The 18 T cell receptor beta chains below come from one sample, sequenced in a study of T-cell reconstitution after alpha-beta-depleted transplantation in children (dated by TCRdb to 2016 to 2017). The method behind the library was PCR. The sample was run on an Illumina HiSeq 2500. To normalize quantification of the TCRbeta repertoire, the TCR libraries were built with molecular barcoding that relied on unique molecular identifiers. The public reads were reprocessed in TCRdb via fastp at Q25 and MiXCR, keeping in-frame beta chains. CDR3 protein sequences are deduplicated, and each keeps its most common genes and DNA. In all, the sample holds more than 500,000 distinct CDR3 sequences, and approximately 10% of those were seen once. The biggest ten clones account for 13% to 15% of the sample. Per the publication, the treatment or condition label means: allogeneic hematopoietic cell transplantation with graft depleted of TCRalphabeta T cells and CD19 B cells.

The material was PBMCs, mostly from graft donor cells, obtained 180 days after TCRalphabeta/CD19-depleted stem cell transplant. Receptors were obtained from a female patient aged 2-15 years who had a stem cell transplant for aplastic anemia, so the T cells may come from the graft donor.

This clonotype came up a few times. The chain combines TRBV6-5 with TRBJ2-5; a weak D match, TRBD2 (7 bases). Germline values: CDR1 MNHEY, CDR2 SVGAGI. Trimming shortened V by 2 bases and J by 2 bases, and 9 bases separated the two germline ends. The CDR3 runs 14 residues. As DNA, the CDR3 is TGTGCCAGCAGTTACGGGGGGGCTCAAGAGACCCAGTACTTC. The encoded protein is CASSYGGAQETQYF.

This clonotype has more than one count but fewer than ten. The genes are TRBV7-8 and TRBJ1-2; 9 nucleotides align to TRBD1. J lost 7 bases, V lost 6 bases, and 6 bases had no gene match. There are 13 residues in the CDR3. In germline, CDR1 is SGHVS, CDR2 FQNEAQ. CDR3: CASSSGTGSGYTF. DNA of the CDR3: TGTGCCAGCAGTTCCGGGACAGGGTCTGGCTACACCTTC.

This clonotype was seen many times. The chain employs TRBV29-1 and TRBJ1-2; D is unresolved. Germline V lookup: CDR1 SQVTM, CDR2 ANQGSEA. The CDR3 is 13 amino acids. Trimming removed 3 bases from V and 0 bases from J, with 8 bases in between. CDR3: CSVERVPNYGYTF. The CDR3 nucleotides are TGCAGCGTTGAGCGGGTTCCTAACTATGGCTACACCTTC. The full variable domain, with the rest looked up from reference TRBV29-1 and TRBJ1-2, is SAVISQKPSRDICQRGTSLTIQCQVDSQVTMMFWYRQQPGQSLTLIATANQGSEATYESGFVIDKFPISRPNLTFSTLTVSNMSPEDSSIYLCSVERVPNYGYTFGSGTRLTVV.

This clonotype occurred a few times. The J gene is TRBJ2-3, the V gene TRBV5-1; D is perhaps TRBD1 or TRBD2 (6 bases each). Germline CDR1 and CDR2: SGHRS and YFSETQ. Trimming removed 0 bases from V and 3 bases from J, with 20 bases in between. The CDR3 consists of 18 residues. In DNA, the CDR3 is TGCGCCAGCAGCTTGGCCGGGGGCCAGCTAGCGCGTACAGATACGCAGTATTTT. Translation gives CASSLAGGQLARTDTQYF. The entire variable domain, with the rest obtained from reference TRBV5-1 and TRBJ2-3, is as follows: KAGVTQTPRYLIKTRGQQVTLSCSPISGHRSVSWYQQTPGQGLQFLFEYFSETQRNKGNFPGRFSGRQFSNSRSEMNVSTLELGDSALYLCASSLAGGQLARTDTQYFGPGTRLTVL.

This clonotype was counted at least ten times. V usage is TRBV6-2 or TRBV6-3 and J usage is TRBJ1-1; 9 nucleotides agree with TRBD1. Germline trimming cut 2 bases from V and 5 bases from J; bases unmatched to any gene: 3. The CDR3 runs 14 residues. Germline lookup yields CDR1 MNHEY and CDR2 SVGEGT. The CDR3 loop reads CASSYTGQGTEAFF. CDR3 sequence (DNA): TGTGCCAGCAGTTACACGGGACAGGGAACTGAAGCTTTCTTT.

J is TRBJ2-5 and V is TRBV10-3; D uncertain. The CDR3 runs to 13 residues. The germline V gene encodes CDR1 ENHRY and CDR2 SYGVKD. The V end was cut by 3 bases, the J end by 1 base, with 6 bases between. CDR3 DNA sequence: TGTGCCATCAGTGACGTCACCCAAGAGACCCAGTACTTC. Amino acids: CAISDVTQETQYF.

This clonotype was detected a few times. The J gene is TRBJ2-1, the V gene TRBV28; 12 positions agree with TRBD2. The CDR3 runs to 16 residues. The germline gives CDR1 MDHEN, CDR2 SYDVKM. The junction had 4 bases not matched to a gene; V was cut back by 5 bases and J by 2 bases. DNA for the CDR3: TGTGCCAGCAGTACATGGACTAGCGGGACCTACAATGAGCAGTTCTTC. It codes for CASSTWTSGTYNEQFF.

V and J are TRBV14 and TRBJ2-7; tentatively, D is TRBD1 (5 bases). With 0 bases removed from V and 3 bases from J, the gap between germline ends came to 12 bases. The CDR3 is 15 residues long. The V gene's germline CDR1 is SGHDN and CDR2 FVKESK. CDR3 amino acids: CASSQDSDKHYEQYV. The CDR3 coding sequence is TGTGCCAGCAGCCAAGATTCGGACAAACACTACGAGCAGTACGTC.

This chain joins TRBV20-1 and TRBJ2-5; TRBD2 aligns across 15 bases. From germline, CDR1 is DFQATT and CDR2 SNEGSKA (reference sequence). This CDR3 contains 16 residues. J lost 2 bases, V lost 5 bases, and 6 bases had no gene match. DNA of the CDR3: TGCAGTGCTCTTGGGACTAGCGGGAGGTGGCAAGAGACCCAGTACTTC. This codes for CSALGTSGRWQETQYF.

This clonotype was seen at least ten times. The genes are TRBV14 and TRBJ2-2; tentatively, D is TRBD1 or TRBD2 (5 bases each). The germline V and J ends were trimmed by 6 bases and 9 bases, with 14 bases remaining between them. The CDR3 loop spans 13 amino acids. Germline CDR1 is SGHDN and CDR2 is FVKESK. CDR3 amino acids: CASSFVGERELFF. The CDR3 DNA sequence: TGTGCCAGCAGTTTCGTGGGGGAGCGGGAGCTGTTTTTT.

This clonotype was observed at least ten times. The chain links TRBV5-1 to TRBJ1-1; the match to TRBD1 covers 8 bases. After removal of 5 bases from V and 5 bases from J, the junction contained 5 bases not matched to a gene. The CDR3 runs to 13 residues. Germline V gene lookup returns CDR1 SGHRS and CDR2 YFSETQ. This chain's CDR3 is CASSQGARTEAFF. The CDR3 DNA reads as TGCGCCAGCAGTCAGGGGGCGCGAACTGAAGCTTTCTTT.

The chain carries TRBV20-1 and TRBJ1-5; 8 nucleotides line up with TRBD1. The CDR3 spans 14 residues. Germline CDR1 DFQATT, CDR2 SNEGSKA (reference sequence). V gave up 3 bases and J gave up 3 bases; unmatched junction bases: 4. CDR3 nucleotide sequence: TGCAGTGCTAGGAGGACAGGGCTCAATCAGCCCCAGCATTTT. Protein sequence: CSARRTGLNQPQHF.

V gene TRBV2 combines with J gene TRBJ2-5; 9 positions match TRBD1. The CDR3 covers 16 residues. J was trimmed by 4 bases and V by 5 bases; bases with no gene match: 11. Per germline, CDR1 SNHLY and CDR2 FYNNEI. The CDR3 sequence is CASSFYRGQGRETQYF. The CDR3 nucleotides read TGTGCCAGCAGTTTCTACAGGGGACAGGGTAGAGAGACCCAGTACTTC.

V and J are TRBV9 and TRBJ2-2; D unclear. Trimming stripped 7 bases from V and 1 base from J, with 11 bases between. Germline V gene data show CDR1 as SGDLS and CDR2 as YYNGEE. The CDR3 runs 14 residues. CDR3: CASGSAGNTGELFF. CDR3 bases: TGTGCCAGCGGGTCGGCAGGGAACACCGGGGAGCTGTTTTTT.

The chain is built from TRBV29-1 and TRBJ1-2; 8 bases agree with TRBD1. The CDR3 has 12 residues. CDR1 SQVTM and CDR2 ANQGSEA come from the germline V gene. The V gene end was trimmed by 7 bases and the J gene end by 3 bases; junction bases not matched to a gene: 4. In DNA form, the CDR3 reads TGCAGCGCCGGACAGGGCGACTATGGCTACACCTTC. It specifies CSAGQGDYGYTF.

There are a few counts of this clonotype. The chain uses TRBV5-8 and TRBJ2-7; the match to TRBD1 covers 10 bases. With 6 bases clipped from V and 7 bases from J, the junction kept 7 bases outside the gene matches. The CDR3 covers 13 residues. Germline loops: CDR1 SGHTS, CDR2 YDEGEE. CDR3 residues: CASMDRGKEEQYF. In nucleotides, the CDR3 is TGTGCCAGCATGGACAGGGGGAAGGAAGAGCAGTACTTC.

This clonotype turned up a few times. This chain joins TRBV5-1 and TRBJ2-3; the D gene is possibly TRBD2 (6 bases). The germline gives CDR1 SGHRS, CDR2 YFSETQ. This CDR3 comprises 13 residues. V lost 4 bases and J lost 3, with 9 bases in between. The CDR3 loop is CASSTGLTDTQYF. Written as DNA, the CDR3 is TGCGCCAGCAGCACGGGACTTACAGATACGCAGTATTTT.

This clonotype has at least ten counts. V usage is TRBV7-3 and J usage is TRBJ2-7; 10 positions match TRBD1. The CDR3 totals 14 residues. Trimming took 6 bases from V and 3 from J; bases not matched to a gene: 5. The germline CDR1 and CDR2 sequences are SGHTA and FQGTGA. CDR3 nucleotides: TGTGCCAGCAGTCCTGGGGACAGGGGCTACGAGCAGTACTTC. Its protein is CASSPGDRGYEQYF.